This T cell receptor beta chain was found in a study of siplizumab effects on memory and regulatory T cells. Concerning this clone itself: Its matching antigen is unknown.

Libraries were prepared by immunoSEQ multiplex PCR; TCRdb keeps only in-frame clonotypes and omits some of them. The table records some 99,000 clones, 92% of them present only once. Study results and caveats: Just a small share of alloreactive clones was traced back to unstimulated subsets. Neither a naive nor a memory phenotype was assignable to roughly 75-95% of proliferating CD4+ or CD8+ clones.

The source of this sequence is a human donor in good health. Sequencing was carried out using Tregs sorted from blood.

The CDR3 nucleotides are TGTGCCAGCAGTTACTCGTGGCAGGGGGCCTACAATGAGCAGTTCTTC. This encodes CASSYSWQGAYNEQFF. V usage is TRBV6-5 and J usage is TRBJ2-1, with 7 bases lining up with TRBD1. Germline CDR1 reads MNHEY; CDR2 reads SVGAGI. This CDR3 is built from 16 residues. Trimming removed 0 bases from V and 2 bases from J; junction bases left unmatched: 4.